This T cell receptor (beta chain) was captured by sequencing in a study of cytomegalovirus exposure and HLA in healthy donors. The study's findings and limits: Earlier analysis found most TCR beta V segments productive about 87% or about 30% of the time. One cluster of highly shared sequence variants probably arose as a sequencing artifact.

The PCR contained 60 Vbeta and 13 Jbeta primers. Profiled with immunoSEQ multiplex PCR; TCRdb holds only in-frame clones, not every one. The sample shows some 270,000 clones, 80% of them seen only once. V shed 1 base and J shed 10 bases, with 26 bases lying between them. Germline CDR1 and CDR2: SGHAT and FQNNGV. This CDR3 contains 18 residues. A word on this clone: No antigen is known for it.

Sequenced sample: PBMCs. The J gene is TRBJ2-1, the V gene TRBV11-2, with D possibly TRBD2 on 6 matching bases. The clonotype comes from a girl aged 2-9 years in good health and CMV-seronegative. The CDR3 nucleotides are TGTGCCAGCAGCTTAGGATCGACGGGGGTCCTGATATACAGCGAGCAGTTCTTC. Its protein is CASSLGSTGVLIYSEQFF.